The next 11 T cell receptor beta chains were all read from a single sample in a study of metastatic and nonmetastatic thyroid tumors. No patient received treatment before thyroid surgery. TCRdb re-analyzed the PCR reads using MiXCR. Of 20,000 to 30,000 clones listed, about 15% are singletons. The sequencing input was blood. Receptors originate from a female donor with papillary thyroid cancer or a benign thyroid nodule (not recorded which). Some clones in this sample may be carry-over from other donors' samples.

This clone was counted many times. The chain combines TRBV30 with TRBJ2-5, with D possibly TRBD2 on 5 matching bases. Trimming stripped 3 bases from V and 5 bases from J, with 16 bases between. The CDR3 sequence is 14 residues long. The germline V gene has CDR1 GTSNPN and CDR2 SVGIG (reference sequence). For the CDR3, the DNA is TGTGCCTGGAGCGTCCGGGAAGCGGCCGAGACCCAGTACTTC. Translating it yields CAWSVREAAETQYF.

This clone came up many times. The J gene is TRBJ2-3, the V gene TRBV12-3 or TRBV12-4; 7 bases map to TRBD1. The J segment lost 1 base and the V segment lost 5 bases, leaving 6 bases of the junction unmatched. The CDR3 runs 15 residues. The DNA of the CDR3 is TGTGCCAGCAGTCCCCGGACAGGTCGCACAGATACGCAGTATTTT. Amino acids: CASSPRTGRTDTQYF.

This clone was seen at least ten times. This rearrangement joins TRBV2 to TRBJ1-2; 7 bases line up with TRBD1. The trim removed 6 bases at V and 4 bases at J, leaving 11 bases unmatched. The CDR3 totals 15 residues. Germline V gene sequence: CDR1 SNHLY, CDR2 FYNNEI. CDR3 region: CASSPDRVVLYGYTF. DNA of the CDR3: TGTGCCAGCAGCCCAGACAGGGTCGTCCTCTATGGCTACACCTTC. Filled out from reference TRBV2 and TRBJ1-2, the complete variable domain reads EPEVTQTPSHQVTQMGQEVILRCVPISNHLYFYWYRQILGQKVEFLVSFYNNEISEKSEIFDDQFSVERPDGSNFTLKIRSTKLEDSAMYFCASSPDRVVLYGYTFGSGTRLTVV.

This clone was observed a handful of times. The rearrangement joins TRBV27 to TRBJ1-1, with D perhaps matching TRBD1 (5 bases). CDR3 length: 17 residues. The germline V and J ends were trimmed by 6 bases and 6 bases, with 26 bases remaining between them. From germline, CDR1 is MNHEY and CDR2 SMNVEV (reference sequence). CDR3: CASSLPQGSGVIAEAFF. CDR3 DNA: TGTGCCAGCAGCCTCCCCCAGGGTAGCGGGGTGATAGCTGAAGCTTTCTTT.

A remark on this clone: The junction and the germline gene differ at one end; a read error may be behind it. This chain connects TRBV11-2 to TRBJ2-5; 7 nucleotides align to TRBD2. The CDR3 sequence is 15 residues long. Germline V gene lookup returns CDR1 SGHAT and CDR2 FQNNGV. CDR3 loop: CASSQGIAGSETQYF. The CDR3 DNA is TGTGCCAGCAGCCAGGGAATAGCGGGTTCGGAGACACAGTACTTC.

With regard to this clone: Compared with germline, one end of the junction differs, possibly owing to a read error. The chain carries TRBV27 and TRBJ2-7; no definite D call. This CDR3 has 13 residues. The V gene's germline CDR1 is MNHEY and CDR2 SMNVEV (reference sequence). For the CDR3, the DNA is TGTGCTAGCAGTCCAGCGCCCGCCTACGATCAGTACTTC. Translation gives CASSPAPAYDQYF.

This clone was counted at least ten times. The V call is TRBV7-3, the J call TRBJ2-2; 12 nucleotides align to TRBD2. Germline assignment: CDR1 SGHTA and CDR2 FQGTGA. V shed 5 bases and J 7 bases; nucleotides not matched to a gene: 8. The CDR3 has 16 residues. CDR3 sequence: CASSPSSGGGIGELFF. DNA for the CDR3: TGTGCCAGCAGCCCCTCTAGCGGGGGGGGGATCGGGGAGCTGTTTTTT. The full variable domain, its missing parts supplied by reference TRBV7-3 and TRBJ2-2, is GAGVSQTPSNKVTEKGKYVELRCDPISGHTALYWYRQSLGQGPEFLIYFQGTGAADDSGLPNDRFFAVRPEGSVSTLKIQRTERGDSAVYLCASSPSSGGGIGELFFGEGSRLTVL.

Ten or more counts support this clone. This chain joins TRBV27 and TRBJ2-5; the match to TRBD2 covers 9 bases. This CDR3 has 13 residues. After removal of 6 bases from V and 7 bases from J, the junction contained 6 bases not matched to a gene. In germline, CDR1 is MNHEY, CDR2 SMNVEV (reference sequence). Here the CDR3 DNA reads TGTGCCAGCAGCCGGACTAGCGATCCGACCCAGTACTTC. It translates to CASSRTSDPTQYF.

This clone was observed many times. The chain employs TRBV28 and TRBJ2-7; D is uncertain. Germline V gene data show CDR1 as MDHEN and CDR2 as SYDVKM. The CDR3 runs to 13 residues. The germline V and J ends were trimmed by 8 bases and 1 base, with 12 bases remaining between them. DNA for the CDR3: TGTGCCAGCGGTCTCGGAGAGTCCTACGAGCAGTACTTC. Translated, it gives CASGLGESYEQYF. Together with reference TRBV28 and TRBJ2-7, the CDR3 gives the full variable domain: DVKVTQSSRYLVKRTGEKVFLECVQDMDHENMFWYRQDPGLGLRLIYFSYDVKMKEKGDIPEGYSVSREKKERFSLILESASTNQTSMYLCASGLGESYEQYFGPGTRLTVT.

This clone was seen a single time. This chain joins TRBV20-1 and TRBJ1-1; a weak D match, TRBD1 (5 bases). The germline gives CDR1 DFQATT, CDR2 SNEGSKA (reference sequence). This CDR3 spans 15 amino acids. V was clipped by 3 bases and J by 0 bases, with 14 bases between them. Here the CDR3 DNA reads TGCAGTGCTAGGGTGGGGGGGAGAGTGAACACTGAAGCTTTCTTT. Translating gives CSARVGGRVNTEAFF.

The chain couples TRBV30 to TRBJ2-7; maybe TRBD2 (5 bases). CDR1 and CDR2 from the germline V gene are GTSNPN and SVGIG (reference sequence). Trimming left V 1 base short and J 2 bases short, with 9 bases between. The CDR3 is 13 residues long. This CDR3 is CAWSEDSTYEQYF. The CDR3 bases are TGTGCCTGGAGTGAGGACTCAACCTACGAGCAGTACTTC. Supplemented by reference TRBV30 and TRBJ2-7, the full variable domain reads SQTIHQWPATLVQPVGSPLSLECTVEGTSNPNLYWYRQAAGRGLQLLFYSVGIGQISSEVPQNLSASRPQDRQFILSSKKLLLSDSGFYLCAWSEDSTYEQYFGPGTRLTVT.